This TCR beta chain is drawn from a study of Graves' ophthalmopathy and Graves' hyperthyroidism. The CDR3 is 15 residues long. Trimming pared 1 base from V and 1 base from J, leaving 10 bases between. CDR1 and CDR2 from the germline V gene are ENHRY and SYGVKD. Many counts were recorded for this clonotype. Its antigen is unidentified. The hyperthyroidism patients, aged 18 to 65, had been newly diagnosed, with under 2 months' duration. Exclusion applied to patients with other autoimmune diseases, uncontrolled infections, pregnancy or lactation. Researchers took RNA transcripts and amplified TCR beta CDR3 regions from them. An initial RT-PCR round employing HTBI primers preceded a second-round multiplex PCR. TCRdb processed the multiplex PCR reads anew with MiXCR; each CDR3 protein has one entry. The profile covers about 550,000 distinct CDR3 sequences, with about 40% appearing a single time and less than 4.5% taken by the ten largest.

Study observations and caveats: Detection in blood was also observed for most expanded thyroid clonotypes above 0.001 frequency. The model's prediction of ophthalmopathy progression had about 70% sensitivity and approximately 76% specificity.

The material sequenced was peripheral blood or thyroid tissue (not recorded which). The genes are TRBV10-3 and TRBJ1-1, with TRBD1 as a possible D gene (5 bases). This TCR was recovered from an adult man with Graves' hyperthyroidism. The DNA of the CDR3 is TGTGCCATCAGTGAGTGGTCAGGGACGAACACTGAAGCTTTCTTT. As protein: CAISEWSGTNTEAFF.